This record covers a single TCR beta chain. The data belong to a study of blood T cell repertoires in COVID-19. Study overall: Both acute and convalescent COVID-19 samples were obtained from the United States, Italy and Spain.

Germline CDR1 reads MDHEN; CDR2 reads SYDVKM. Trimming cost V 7 bases and J 7 bases; bases outside gene matches: 12. This CDR3 has 16 residues. Sequenced by immunoSEQ multiplex PCR; TCRdb stores in-frame clones only, minus some. The data show more than 70,000 clones, approximately 78% seen once. The clonotype comes from a woman in her 70s with acute or convalescent COVID-19. The sequencing input was peripheral blood. This chain links TRBV28 with TRBJ2-2; 10 positions agree with TRBD2. The CDR3 DNA sequence: TGTGCCAGCAAGCTAGCGGGAGAGGTTGTTGGCGGGGAGCTGTTTTTT. Its protein product is CASKLAGEVVGGELFF.